The 10 T cell receptor beta chains presented below share a single source sample, sequenced in a study of Graves' ophthalmopathy and Graves' hyperthyroidism. Amplification from RNA transcripts yielded the TCR beta CDR3 regions. An initial RT-PCR round employing HTBI primers preceded a second-round multiplex PCR. MiXCR was run by TCRdb on the multiplex PCR reads, yielding one entry per CDR3 protein. The data contain 500,000 to 700,000 distinct CDR3 sequences, 22% of them singletons. What was sequenced was peripheral blood. These receptors originate from a woman aged 18-29 years with stable Graves' hyperthyroidism. Some clones in this sample may be carry-over from other donors' samples.

The CDR3, as DNA: TGCAGCGTTAACCCAACGGGGAACCAAGAGACCCAGTACTTC. Amino acid sequence: CSVNPTGNQETQYF. The V gene is TRBV29-1, the J gene TRBJ2-5; D may be TRBD2 (5 bases). The CDR3 extends over 14 amino acids. Trimming shortened V by 5 bases and J by 0 bases, and 13 bases separated the two germline ends. The germline V gene encodes CDR1 SQVTM and CDR2 ANQGSEA.

This clonotype was recorded many times. J is TRBJ1-2 and V is TRBV11-2, with D perhaps TRBD1 (5 bases). The V end lost 4 bases, the J end lost 2 bases, and 11 bases lay between the germline ends. CDR1 is SGHAT, CDR2 FQNNGV, per germline. The CDR3 is made up of 14 amino acids. The CDR3, as DNA: TGTGCCAGCAGCTCGGGACGGACGAACTATGGCTACACCTTC. Its protein is CASSSGRTNYGYTF.

This clonotype has at least ten counts. V is TRBV28 and J is TRBJ2-7, with 9 bases fitting TRBD1. The CDR3 has 14 residues. CDR1 and CDR2 (germline): MDHEN, SYDVKM. J was trimmed by 1 base and V by 5 bases; bases with no gene match: 3. The CDR3 DNA reads as TGTGCCAGCAGTCGGACAGGGGTGTCCTACGAGCAGTACTTC. Its protein product is CASSRTGVSYEQYF.

This clonotype was seen ten or more times. The rearrangement uses TRBV9 and TRBJ2-7; 7 bases fit TRBD2. CDR1 SGDLS and CDR2 YYNGEE come from the germline V gene. With 2 bases clipped from V and 6 bases from J, the junction kept 5 bases outside the gene matches. The CDR3 contains 13 residues. The CDR3 spells CASSVGLVSEQYF. The CDR3, as DNA: TGTGCCAGCAGCGTCGGACTAGTAAGCGAGCAGTACTTC.

This clonotype was recorded at least ten times. Given a much more abundant clone one base away, this may be a read error. This chain connects TRBV27 to TRBJ2-7; D gene unclear. This CDR3 is built from 14 residues. Germline CDR1 is MNHEY and CDR2 is SMNVEV (reference sequence). Trimming cost V 5 bases and J 4 bases, with 15 bases left between them. The CDR3 DNA reads TGTGCCAGCAGTACGTTCGACATCCTGTACGAGCAGTACTTC. Amino acid sequence: CASSTFDILYEQYF.

Ten or more counts support this clonotype. The rearrangement uses TRBV20-1 and TRBJ1-2; the D gene is possibly TRBD1 (5 bases). The V end was cut by 1 base, the J end by 4 bases, with 13 bases between. Germline-derived CDR1 and CDR2 are DFQATT and SNEGSKA (reference sequence). This CDR3 contains 14 residues. For the CDR3, the DNA is TGCAGTGCTAGAGGGGGCGCGGTAAGCTATGGCTACACCTTC. Translation gives CSARGGAVSYGYTF.

This rearrangement joins TRBV6-9 to TRBJ1-6; D is undetermined. The CDR3 has 13 residues. V was trimmed by 4 bases and J by 8 bases, leaving 9 bases between them. CDR1 and CDR2 (germline): MNHGY, SVAAGI. The CDR3 spells CASSSWEDSPLHF. The CDR3, as DNA: TGTGCCAGCAGTTCCTGGGAGGATTCACCCCTCCACTTT.

This clonotype was observed many times. CDR3 protein: CSAPEVRAGTGELFF. The CDR3 DNA reads as TGCAGTGCTCCCGAGGTCAGGGCGGGCACCGGGGAGCTGTTTTTT. The chain is built from TRBV20-1 and TRBJ2-2; TRBD1 or TRBD2 may be the D gene (5 bases each). This CDR3 contains 15 residues. CDR1 is DFQATT, CDR2 SNEGSKA, per germline (reference sequence). V was clipped by 5 bases and J by 4 bases, with 17 bases between them.

This clonotype showed up many times. The DNA for the CDR3 is TGCAGCGTTGGGAAGGGGGTGATCACTGAAGCTTTCTTT. Residues: CSVGKGVITEAFF. The gene calls are TRBV29-1 and TRBJ1-1; D possibly corresponds to TRBD1 (6 bases). Trimming left V 4 bases short and J 4 bases short, with 13 bases between. Germline CDR1 is SQVTM and CDR2 is ANQGSEA. The CDR3 is 13 amino acids.

About this clonotype: It is likely a read error, because the conserved phenylalanine at the end of the CDR3 is missing. It is unclear where the CDR3 begins or ends on the DNA, so no DNA is shown, and the CDR3 is as TCRdb lists it. The V gene is TRBV6-5, the J gene TRBJ1-1; TRBD1, the table's D call, was not compared with the DNA. The CDR3 is 12 amino acids in total, end residues counted. Germline lookup yields CDR1 MNHEY and CDR2 SVGAGI. The CDR3 protein is CASSYRTGEALV.